This TCR beta chain was identified during a study of OX40 agonist ivuxolimab in advanced cancers. Overall study: Patients were treated with ivuxolimab, an agonistic anti-OX40 (CD134) antibody.

Assay: immunoSEQ multiplex PCR; the TCRdb copy retains only in-frame clones and omits some. Of 35,000 to 45,000 clones listed, approximately 80% are singletons. Study-wide results and limits: Partial responders receiving 0.1-3.0 mg/kg showed among the lowest clonal expansion.

CDR1 and CDR2 from the germline V gene are SGDLS and YYNGEE. This CDR3 has 14 amino acids. Trimming cost V 1 base and J 0 bases, with 6 bases left between them. To note about this clone: What it binds is not known.

The sequencing here drew on CD4+ or CD8+ T cells sorted from blood, taken in a trial of the OX40 agonist ivuxolimab. This chain connects TRBV9 to TRBJ2-3; no firm D call. This sequence was found in an adult with an advanced solid tumor such as melanoma, head and neck, liver or kidney cancer. The CDR3: CASSVTPSTDTQYF. The CDR3 DNA sequence: TGTGCCAGCAGCGTAACCCCTAGCACAGATACGCAGTATTTT.